Here is one TCR beta chain with its context. Its cognate antigen has yet to be identified. It has no much larger one-base neighbor in the sample; base qualities were not kept. This entry comes from a study of control samples from healthy donors and cancer patients (dated by TCRdb to between 2020 and 2021). The library was generated by the immunoSEQ multiplex PCR assay. The table comes from immuneACCESS by way of TCRdb, which keeps in-frame sequences with V and J called. Part of the clones is missing from these tables; in studies checked, under half for an unresolved V gene and the rest for unknown reasons. The sample has 100,000 to 120,000 clones on record, about 80% of them singletons. Around 13% of the sample belongs to the ten largest clones. V and J are truncated by 7 bases and 9 bases respectively, leaving an intervening sequence of 13 bases. From a lookup of the germline V gene, CDR1 and CDR2 are MNHEY and SVGAGI. There are 13 amino acids in the CDR3, from cysteine to phenylalanine inclusive. The sequence is cut down to CDR3 DNA, 39 bases in frame from base 1.

The chain links TRBV6-5 with TRBJ1-6; the D region possibly corresponds to TRBD1 (6 bases align). The specimen was blood. This TCR came from a woman in her forties or fifties in good health. The encoded CDR3 is CASTIGGVSPLHF. The DNA reads TGTGCCAGCACTATAGGGGGGGTTTCACCCCTCCACTTT.